A selection of T cell receptor beta chains follows, all from one sample in a study of shared clonotypes between healthy human individuals. Produced via immunoSEQ multiplex PCR; TCRdb's table is partial and in-frame only. The sample shows fewer than 3 million clones, roughly 90% of them seen only once. What was sequenced was naive CD4+ T cells from PBMCs. Every receptor here comes from a man aged 18 to 30 in good health. Some clones in this sample may be carry-over from other donors' samples. CDR3s include the opening cysteine and the closing phenylalanine or tryptophan. The D gene is left open where the match is weak. Some rows have no size entry. The others give once, few or many, or a class for an expanded clone.

size: -; V: TRBV28; D: -; J: TRBJ1-4; length: 15; DNA: TGTGCCAGCAGTACCCGTTTCGGAACTAATGAAAAACTGTTTTTT; CDR3: CASSTRFGTNEKLFF
size: -; V: TRBV5-6; D: -; J: TRBJ2-1; length: 15; DNA: TGTGCCAGCAGCTCCCGGGACTCAGGTGGTAGTAGGAAGTTCTTC; CDR3: CASSSRDSGGSRKFF
size: -; V: TRBV21-1; D: -; J: TRBJ1-1; length: 13; DNA: TGTGCCAGCTGGGAGGAGGGTAACACTGAAGCTTTCTTT; CDR3: CASWEEGNTEAFF
size: -; V: TRBV7-2; D: TRBD1; J: TRBJ2-7; length: 12; DNA: TGTGCCAGCAGGGAGACAGGGTTCGAGCAGTACTTC; CDR3: CASRETGFEQYF
size: -; V: TRBV29-1; D: TRBD1; J: TRBJ1-1; length: 17; DNA: TGCAGCGTAGAGACCACAGGGGGCTACACATCGAACACTGAAGCTTTCTTT; CDR3: CSVETTGGYTSNTEAFF
size: -; V: TRBV28; D: -; J: TRBJ2-1; length: 16; DNA: TGTGCCAGCAGTTCCCTGACGAGGGGGGGGTTTGGTGAGCAGTTCTTC; CDR3: CASSSLTRGGFGEQFF
size: -; V: TRBV7-2; D: TRBD1; J: TRBJ1-1; length: 15; DNA: TGTGCCAGCAGCCTTGAGACAGGGTGGAAGGCTGAAGCTTTCTTT; CDR3: CASSLETGWKAEAFF
size: -; V: TRBV28; D: -; J: TRBJ2-7; length: 13; DNA: TGTGCCAGCAGTTTTCGTCCTGACTACGAGCAGTACTTC; CDR3: CASSFRPDYEQYF
size: -; V: TRBV15; D: -; J: TRBJ1-5; length: 16; DNA: TGTGCCACCAGCAGAGATCGGATCGGTAGCAATCAGCCCCAGCATTTT; CDR3: CATSRDRIGSNQPQHF
size: few; V: TRBV9; D: -; J: TRBJ1-4; length: 15; DNA: TGTGCCAGCAGTGTGGGCAGGGGAGGTAGTGAAAAACTGTTTTTT; CDR3: CASSVGRGGSEKLFF
size: few; V: TRBV7-3; D: TRBD1; J: TRBJ2-2; length: 16; DNA: TGTGCCAGCAGCCTAAATCAGGGGGCGAACACCGGGGAGCTGTTTTTT; CDR3: CASSLNQGANTGELFF
size: few; V: TRBV27; D: -; J: TRBJ1-1; length: 13; DNA: TGTGCCAGCAGTTTTGACAGTAACACTGAAGCTTTCTTT; CDR3: CASSFDSNTEAFF